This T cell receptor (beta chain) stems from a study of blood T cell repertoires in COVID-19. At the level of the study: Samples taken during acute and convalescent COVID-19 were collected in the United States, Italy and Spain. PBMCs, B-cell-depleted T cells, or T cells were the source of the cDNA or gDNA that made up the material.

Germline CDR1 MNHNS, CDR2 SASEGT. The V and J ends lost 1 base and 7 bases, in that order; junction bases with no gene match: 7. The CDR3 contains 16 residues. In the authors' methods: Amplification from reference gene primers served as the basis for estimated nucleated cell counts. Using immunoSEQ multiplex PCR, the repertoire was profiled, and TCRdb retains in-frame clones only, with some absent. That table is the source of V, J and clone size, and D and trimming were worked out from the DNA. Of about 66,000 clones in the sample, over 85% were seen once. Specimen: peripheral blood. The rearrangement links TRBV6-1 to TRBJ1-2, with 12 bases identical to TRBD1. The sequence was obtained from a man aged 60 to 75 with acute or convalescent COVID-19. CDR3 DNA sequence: TGTGCCAGCAGTGAAGTTCCGGGACAGGGGGCGCGTGGCTACACCTTC. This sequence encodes CASSEVPGQGARGYTF.